This passage covers 15 T cell receptor beta chains from one sample sequenced in a study of tumor-infiltrating lymphocytes in primary liver carcinoma. A primer in the constant region served to generate TCR beta cDNA from 450 to 650 ng of total RNA. Libraries covering TCR beta were generated through three nested multiplex PCR rounds (using a slightly modified ARM-PCR). TRBV1-TRBV30 forward primers paired with a C-beta reverse primer drove the first two PCR rounds, roughly 9 cycles each. In TCRdb, the multiplex PCR reads were re-called with MiXCR into one record per CDR3 protein. The sample shows more than 100,000 distinct CDR3 sequences, 65% to 75% of them seen only once. Taking 20-30 mg of unsorted bulk tissue, the authors co-extracted RNA and DNA. The sequenced material came from tumor-adjacent normal liver tissue. The receptors derive from an older woman with primary liver carcinoma and hepatitis B virus infection.

Of note for this clonotype: Being one base from a much bigger clone, this may be a read error. The chain uses TRBV6-5 and TRBJ1-4, with D unclear. The V gene lost 6 bases and the J gene lost 0 bases, with 8 bases spanning the gap. This CDR3 comprises 14 residues. Germline V gene lookup returns CDR1 MNHEY and CDR2 SVGAGI. CDR3 DNA sequence: TGTGCCAGCAGAGCAATAGCAACTAATGAAAAACTGTTTTTT. It translates to CASRAIATNEKLFF.

In the case of this clonotype: Germline and junction disagree at one end, which may indicate a read error. The rearrangement links TRBV6-5 to TRBJ1-1, with D possibly matching TRBD1 (5 bases). The CDR3 spans 15 residues. In germline, CDR1 is MNHEY, CDR2 SVGAGI. The CDR3, as DNA: TGTGCCAGTAGTTGTGATCTGGGGCCGGGCACTGAAGCTTTCTTT. Encoded protein: CASSCDLGPGTEAFF.

The table lists this clonotype with many counts. The chain couples TRBV7-9 to TRBJ2-7; 12 bases align to TRBD2. Trimming cost V 3 bases and J 2 bases; bases outside gene matches: 2. The CDR3 has 15 residues. CDR1 and CDR2 (germline): SEHNR, FQNEAQ (reference sequence). This chain's CDR3 is CASSFGLAGPYEQYF. CDR3 coding DNA: TGTGCCAGCAGCTTTGGACTAGCGGGGCCCTACGAGCAGTACTTC.

With regard to this clonotype: A much larger clone lies one base from this, so it may be a read error. It is likely a read error, because the conserved phenylalanine at the end of the CDR3 is missing. This chain links TRBV7-8 with TRBJ1-5; no clear D gene. V lost 2 bases, J lost 7 bases, and 9 bases lay in between. The CDR3 runs to 13 residues. In germline, CDR1 is SGHVS, CDR2 FQNEAQ. The CDR3 loop is CASSLHGWQPQHY. CDR3 sequence (DNA): TGTGCCAGCAGCTTACATGGTTGGCAGCCCCAGCATTAT.

To note about this clonotype: The junction and the germline gene differ at one end; a read error may be behind it. This sequence joins TRBV5-4 and TRBJ1-2, with 8 bases aligning to TRBD1. This CDR3 comprises 14 residues. Germline assignment: CDR1 SGHNT and CDR2 YYREEE (reference sequence). The CDR3 region has the DNA TGTGCCAGCAGCTTGGACCAGGGGGCGCGTGGCTACGCCTTC. This encodes CASSLDQGARGYAF. Full variable domain (missing parts from reference TRBV5-4 and TRBJ1-2): ETGVTQSPTHLIKTRGQQVTLRCSSQSGHNTVSWYQQALGQGPQFIFQYYREEENGRGNFPPRFSGLQFPNYSSELNVNALELDDSALYLCASSLDQGARGYAFGSGTRLTVV.

Note on this clonotype: The junction shows a germline mismatch at one end, possibly a read error. The gene calls are TRBV6-1 and TRBJ2-2, with 11 bases fitting TRBD2. This CDR3 contains 15 residues. The germline CDR1 and CDR2 sequences are MNHNS and SASEGT. CDR3 coding DNA: TGTGCCAGCAGTGAGGGACTAGCGGCTACCGGCGAGCTGTCTTTT. This translates into CASSEGLAATGELSF.

This clonotype was counted at least ten times. The rearrangement joins TRBV12-3 or TRBV12-4 to TRBJ2-3, with 7 bases aligning to TRBD2. The CDR3 sequence is 16 residues long. Unmatched junction bases numbered 15, after V lost 5 bases and J lost 7 bases. The CDR3: CASSPTGTTGSYTQYF. The DNA for the CDR3 is TGTGCCAGCAGTCCCACGGGGACTACCGGGAGCTATACGCAGTATTTT.

The chain is built from TRBV30 and TRBJ2-7; possibly TRBD1 for D (6 bases). Germline loops: CDR1 GTSNPN, CDR2 SVGIG (reference sequence). The V end lost 2 bases, the J end lost 9 bases, and 11 bases lay between the germline ends. This CDR3 has 11 amino acids. The CDR3 coding sequence is TGTGCCTGGAGTAGCAGGGGTTTGCAGTACTTC. This translates into CAWSSRGLQYF.

Regarding this clonotype: Given a much more abundant clone one base away, this may be a read error. The chain carries TRBV28 and TRBJ2-1; D may be TRBD1 (5 bases). CDR1 and CDR2 from the germline V gene are MDHEN and SYDVKM. The CDR3 has 15 amino acids. Trimming removed 10 bases at V and 0 bases at J, with 16 bases between. The CDR3 sequence is CANRSGLASYNEQFF. CDR3 coding DNA: TGTGCCAACAGGTCAGGGTTGGCCTCCTACAATGAGCAGTTCTTC.

The genes are TRBV29-1 and TRBJ2-1; a possible D gene is TRBD2 (6 bases). Per the germline V gene, CDR1 is SQVTM and CDR2 is ANQGSEA. CDR3 length equals 15 residues. The V end lost 7 bases, the J end lost 11 bases, and 27 bases lay between the germline ends. The CDR3 protein is CSAPSRGVADDKQFF. For the CDR3, the DNA is TGCAGCGCCCCCTCCCGCGGGGTGGCGGACGATAAGCAGTTCTTC.

On this clonotype: The missing conserved phenylalanine or tryptophan at the end of this CDR3 makes a read error likely. Because the CDR3's place on the DNA is in doubt, the DNA is left out and the CDR3 is given as listed by TCRdb. This rearrangement joins TRBV11-2 to TRBJ2-7; TRBD2, the table's D call, lacks a check against the DNA. The CDR3 extends over 11 residues, inclusive of both ends. Germline lookup yields CDR1 SGHAT and CDR2 FQNNGV. The CDR3 region is CPSSSPSYLEY.

DNA for the CDR3: TGTGCCAGTAGTCAAGACAGGGCTCAGCCCCAGTATTTT. This gives the protein CASSQDRAQPQYF. The rearrangement links TRBV6-1 to TRBJ1-5, with 7 bases aligning to TRBD1. The J call is doubtful: the DNA matches TRBJ2-3 better. Germline V CDR1 and CDR2: MNHNS, SASEGT. The CDR3 is 13 amino acids.

By share of the sample, this clonotype is medium-sized. The V gene is TRBV11-2, the J gene TRBJ2-1; no reliable D call. Per germline, CDR1 SGHAT and CDR2 FQNNGV. Trimming took 0 bases from V and 1 from J, leaving 1 base between them. The CDR3 spans 13 residues. The CDR3: CASSLESYNEQFF. The CDR3 DNA follows: TGTGCCAGCAGCTTAGAATCCTACAATGAGCAGTTCTTC.

Of note for this clonotype: The junction shows a germline mismatch at one end, possibly a read error. V is TRBV29-1 and J is TRBJ1-1, with 8 bases aligning to TRBD1. Germline V gene sequence: CDR1 SQVTM, CDR2 ANQGSEA. This CDR3 has 14 residues. The CDR3 is CNVNIRTGSTETFF. DNA for the CDR3: TGCAACGTTAATATCAGGACAGGGAGCACTGAAACTTTCTTT.

Turning to this clonotype: A read error may account for a junction end that differs from germline. The V call is TRBV29-1, the J call TRBJ2-7, with TRBD1 matching 9 bases. The CDR3 has 14 amino acids. Germline V gene data show CDR1 as SQVTM and CDR2 as ANQGSEA. This chain's CDR3 is CSVELRDRDYEQYF. In nucleotides, the CDR3 is TGCAGCGTTGAGCTCCGGGACAGGGATTACGAGCAATACTTC.